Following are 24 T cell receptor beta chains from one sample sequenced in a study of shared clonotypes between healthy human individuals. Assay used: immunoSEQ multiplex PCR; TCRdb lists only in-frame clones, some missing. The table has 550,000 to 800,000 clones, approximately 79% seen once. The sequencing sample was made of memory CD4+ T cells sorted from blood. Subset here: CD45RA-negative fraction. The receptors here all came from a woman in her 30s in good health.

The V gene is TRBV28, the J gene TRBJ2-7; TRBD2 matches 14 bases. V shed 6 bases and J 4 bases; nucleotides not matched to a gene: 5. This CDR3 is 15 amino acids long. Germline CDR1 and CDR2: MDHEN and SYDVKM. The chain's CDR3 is CASRIRLAGGYEQYF. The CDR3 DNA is TGTGCCAGCAGGATAAGACTAGCGGGAGGGTACGAGCAGTACTTC.

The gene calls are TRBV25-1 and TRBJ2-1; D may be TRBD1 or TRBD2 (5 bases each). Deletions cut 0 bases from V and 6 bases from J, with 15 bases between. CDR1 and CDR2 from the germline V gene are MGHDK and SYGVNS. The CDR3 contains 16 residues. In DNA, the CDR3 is TGTGCCAGCAGTGAATACCGAGGGACCTCCCCCAATGAGCAGTTCTTC. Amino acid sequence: CASSEYRGTSPNEQFF.

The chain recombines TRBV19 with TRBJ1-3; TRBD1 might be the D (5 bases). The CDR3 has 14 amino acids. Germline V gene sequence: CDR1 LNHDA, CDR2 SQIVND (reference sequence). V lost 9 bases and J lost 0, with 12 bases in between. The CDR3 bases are TGTGCCAGCAGACAGCAAATCTCTGGAAACACCATATATTTT. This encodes CASRQQISGNTIYF.

CDR3 in amino acids: CASSQELGTSGMNEQFF. CDR3 nucleotide sequence: TGCGCCAGCAGCCAAGAACTCGGGACTAGCGGGATGAATGAGCAGTTCTTC. The rearrangement links TRBV4-1 to TRBJ2-1; TRBD2 matches at 13 bases. J lost 7 bases, V lost 0 bases, and 6 bases had no gene match. Germline V gene lookup returns CDR1 MGHRA and CDR2 YSYEKL. This CDR3 has 17 residues.

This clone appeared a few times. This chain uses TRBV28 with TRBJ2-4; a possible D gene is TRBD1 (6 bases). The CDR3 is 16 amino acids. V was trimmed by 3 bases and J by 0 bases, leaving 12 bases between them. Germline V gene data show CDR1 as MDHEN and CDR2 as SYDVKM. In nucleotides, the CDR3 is TGTGCCAGCAGTTTCAACAGGGTGCGAGCCAAAAACATTCAGTACTTC. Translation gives CASSFNRVRAKNIQYF.

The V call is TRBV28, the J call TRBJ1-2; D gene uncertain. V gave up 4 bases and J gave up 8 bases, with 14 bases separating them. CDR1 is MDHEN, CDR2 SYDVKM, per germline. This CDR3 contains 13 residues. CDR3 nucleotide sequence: TGTGCCAGCAGTTCCGAACCTCTCATGGGCTACACCTTC. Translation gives CASSSEPLMGYTF.

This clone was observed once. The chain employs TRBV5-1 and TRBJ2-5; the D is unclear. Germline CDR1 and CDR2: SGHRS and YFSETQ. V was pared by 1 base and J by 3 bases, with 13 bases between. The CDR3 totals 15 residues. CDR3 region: CASSLMAQSKETQYF. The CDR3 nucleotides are TGCGCCAGCAGCTTGATGGCCCAGTCCAAAGAGACCCAGTACTTC.

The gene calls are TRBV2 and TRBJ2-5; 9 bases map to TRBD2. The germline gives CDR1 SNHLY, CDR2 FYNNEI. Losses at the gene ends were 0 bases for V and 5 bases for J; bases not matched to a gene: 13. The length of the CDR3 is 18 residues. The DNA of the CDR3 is TGTGCCAGCAGTGAAGCGCGACTAGCGGTCCCCTATGGGGAGACCCAGTACTTC. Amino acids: CASSEARLAVPYGETQYF.

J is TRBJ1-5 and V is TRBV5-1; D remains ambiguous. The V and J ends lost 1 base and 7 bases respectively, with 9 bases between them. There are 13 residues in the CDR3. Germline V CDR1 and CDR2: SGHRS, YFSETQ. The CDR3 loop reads CASSLYGEQPQHF. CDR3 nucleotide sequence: TGCGCCAGCAGCTTGTACGGGGAACAGCCCCAGCATTTT.

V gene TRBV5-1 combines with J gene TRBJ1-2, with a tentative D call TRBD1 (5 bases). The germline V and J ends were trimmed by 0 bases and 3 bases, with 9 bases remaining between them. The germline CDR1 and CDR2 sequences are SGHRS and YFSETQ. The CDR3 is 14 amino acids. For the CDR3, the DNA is TGCGCCAGCAGCTTGGAATCGGGGGACTATGGCTACACCTTC. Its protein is CASSLESGDYGYTF.

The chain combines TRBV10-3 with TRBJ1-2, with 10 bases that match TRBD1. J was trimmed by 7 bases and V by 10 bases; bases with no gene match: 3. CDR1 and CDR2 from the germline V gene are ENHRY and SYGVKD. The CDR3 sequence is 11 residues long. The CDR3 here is CATGTGVGYTF. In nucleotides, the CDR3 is TGTGCCACCGGGACAGGGGTTGGCTACACCTTC.

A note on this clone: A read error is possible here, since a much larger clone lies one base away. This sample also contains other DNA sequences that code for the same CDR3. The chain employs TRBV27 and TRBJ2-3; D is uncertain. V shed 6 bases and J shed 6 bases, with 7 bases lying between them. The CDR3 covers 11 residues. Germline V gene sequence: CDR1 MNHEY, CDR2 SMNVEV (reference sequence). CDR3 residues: CASSLGDTQYF. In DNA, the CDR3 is TGTGCCAGCAGCTTGGGGGATACGCAGTATTTT.

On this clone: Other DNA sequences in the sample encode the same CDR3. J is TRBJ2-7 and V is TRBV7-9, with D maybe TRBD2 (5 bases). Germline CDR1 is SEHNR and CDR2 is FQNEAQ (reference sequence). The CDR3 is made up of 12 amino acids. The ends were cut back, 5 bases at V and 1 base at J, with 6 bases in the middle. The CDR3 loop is CASSRGSYEQYF. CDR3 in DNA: TGTGCCAGCAGCCGCGGGTCCTACGAGCAGTACTTC.

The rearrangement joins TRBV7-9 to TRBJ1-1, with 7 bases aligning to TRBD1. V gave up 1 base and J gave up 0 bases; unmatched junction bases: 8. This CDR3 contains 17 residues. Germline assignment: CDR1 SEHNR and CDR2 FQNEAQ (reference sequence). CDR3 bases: TGTGCCAGCAGCTTAGTCTGGGACAGTAAAATGAACACTGAAGCTTTCTTT. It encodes CASSLVWDSKMNTEAFF.

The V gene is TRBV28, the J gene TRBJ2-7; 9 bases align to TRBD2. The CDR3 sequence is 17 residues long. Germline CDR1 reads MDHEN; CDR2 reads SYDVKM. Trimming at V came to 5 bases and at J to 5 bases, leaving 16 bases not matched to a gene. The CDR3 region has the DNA TGTGCCAGCAGTCCCATGATCCCGACTAGCGGAGAGGACGAGCAGTACTTC. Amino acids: CASSPMIPTSGEDEQYF.

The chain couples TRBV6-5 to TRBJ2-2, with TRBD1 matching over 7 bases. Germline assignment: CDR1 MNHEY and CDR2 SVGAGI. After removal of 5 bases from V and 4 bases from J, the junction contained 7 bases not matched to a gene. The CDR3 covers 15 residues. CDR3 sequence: CASSPRDSRTGELFF. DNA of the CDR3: TGTGCCAGCAGTCCTCGGGACAGCCGCACCGGGGAGCTGTTTTTT.

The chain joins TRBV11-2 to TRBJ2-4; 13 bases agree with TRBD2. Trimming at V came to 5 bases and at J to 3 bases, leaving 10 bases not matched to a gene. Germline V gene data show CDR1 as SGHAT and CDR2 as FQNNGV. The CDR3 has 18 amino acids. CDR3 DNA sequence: TGTGCCAGCAGCCCGACTAGCGGGAGGAGATTCAGCAAAAACATTCAGTACTTC. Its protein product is CASSPTSGRRFSKNIQYF.

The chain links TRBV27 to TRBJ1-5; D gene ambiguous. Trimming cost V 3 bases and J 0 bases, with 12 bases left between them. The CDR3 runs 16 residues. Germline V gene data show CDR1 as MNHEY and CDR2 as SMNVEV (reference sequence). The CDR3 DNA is TGTGCCAGCAGTTTCAAGAGGTTGGATAGCAATCAGCCCCAGCATTTT. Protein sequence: CASSFKRLDSNQPQHF.

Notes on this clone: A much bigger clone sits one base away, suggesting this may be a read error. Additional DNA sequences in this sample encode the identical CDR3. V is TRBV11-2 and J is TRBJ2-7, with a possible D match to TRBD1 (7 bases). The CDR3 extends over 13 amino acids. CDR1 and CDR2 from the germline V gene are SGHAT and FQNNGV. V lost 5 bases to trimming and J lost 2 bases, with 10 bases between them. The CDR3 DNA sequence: TGTGCCAGCAGCCGCAGGGGGGCCTACGAGCAGTACTTC. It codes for CASSRRGAYEQYF.

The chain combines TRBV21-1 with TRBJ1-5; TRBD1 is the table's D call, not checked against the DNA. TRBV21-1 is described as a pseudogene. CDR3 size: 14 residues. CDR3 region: CASSLTGLDQPQHF. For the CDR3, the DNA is TGTGCCAGCAGCTTGACAGGTTTGGATCAGCCCCAGCATTTT.

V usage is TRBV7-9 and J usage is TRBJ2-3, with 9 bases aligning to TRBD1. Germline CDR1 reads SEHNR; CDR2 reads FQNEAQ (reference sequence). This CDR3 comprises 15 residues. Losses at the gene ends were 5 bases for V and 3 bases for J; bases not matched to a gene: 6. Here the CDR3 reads CASSRPGTGTDTQYF. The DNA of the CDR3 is TGTGCCAGCAGCCGACCCGGGACAGGGACAGATACGCAGTATTTT.

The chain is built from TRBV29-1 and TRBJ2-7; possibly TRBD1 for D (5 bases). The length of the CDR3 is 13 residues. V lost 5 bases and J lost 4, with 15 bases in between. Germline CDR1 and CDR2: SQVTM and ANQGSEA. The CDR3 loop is CSVRSAGSYEQYF. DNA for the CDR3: TGCAGCGTTCGGTCGGCAGGGTCTTACGAGCAGTACTTC.

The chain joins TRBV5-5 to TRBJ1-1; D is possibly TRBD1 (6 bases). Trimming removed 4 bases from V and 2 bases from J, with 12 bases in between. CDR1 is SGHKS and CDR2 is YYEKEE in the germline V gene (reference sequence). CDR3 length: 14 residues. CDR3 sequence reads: CASSPQGHNTEAFF. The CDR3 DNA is TGTGCCAGCAGCCCACAGGGCCATAACACTGAAGCTTTCTTT.

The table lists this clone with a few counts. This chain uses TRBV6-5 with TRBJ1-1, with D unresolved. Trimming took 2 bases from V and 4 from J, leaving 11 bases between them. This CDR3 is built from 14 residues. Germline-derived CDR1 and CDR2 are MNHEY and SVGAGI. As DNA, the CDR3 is TGTGCCAGCAGTTACGGAGGGTTGGGCACTGAAGCTTTCTTT. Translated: CASSYGGLGTEAFF.